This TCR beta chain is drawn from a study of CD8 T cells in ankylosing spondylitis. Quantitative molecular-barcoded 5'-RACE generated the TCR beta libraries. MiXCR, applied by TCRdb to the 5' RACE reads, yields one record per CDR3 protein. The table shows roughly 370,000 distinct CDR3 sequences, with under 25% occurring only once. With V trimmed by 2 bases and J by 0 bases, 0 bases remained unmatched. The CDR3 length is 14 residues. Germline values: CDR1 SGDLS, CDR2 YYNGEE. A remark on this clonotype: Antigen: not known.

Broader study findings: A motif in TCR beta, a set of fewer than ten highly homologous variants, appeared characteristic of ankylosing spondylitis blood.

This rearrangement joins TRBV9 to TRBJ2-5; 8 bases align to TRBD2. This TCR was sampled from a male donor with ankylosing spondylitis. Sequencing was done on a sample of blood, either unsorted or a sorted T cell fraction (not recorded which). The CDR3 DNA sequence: TGTGCCAGCAGCGTGACTAGCGACCAAGAGACCCAGTACTTC. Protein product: CASSVTSDQETQYF. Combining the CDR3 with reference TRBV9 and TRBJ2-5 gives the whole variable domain DSGVTQTPKHLITATGQRVTLRCSPRSGDLSVYWYQQSLDQGLQFLIQYYNGEERAKGNILERFSAQQFPDLHSELNLSSLELGDSALYFCASSVTSDQETQYFGPGTRLLVL.